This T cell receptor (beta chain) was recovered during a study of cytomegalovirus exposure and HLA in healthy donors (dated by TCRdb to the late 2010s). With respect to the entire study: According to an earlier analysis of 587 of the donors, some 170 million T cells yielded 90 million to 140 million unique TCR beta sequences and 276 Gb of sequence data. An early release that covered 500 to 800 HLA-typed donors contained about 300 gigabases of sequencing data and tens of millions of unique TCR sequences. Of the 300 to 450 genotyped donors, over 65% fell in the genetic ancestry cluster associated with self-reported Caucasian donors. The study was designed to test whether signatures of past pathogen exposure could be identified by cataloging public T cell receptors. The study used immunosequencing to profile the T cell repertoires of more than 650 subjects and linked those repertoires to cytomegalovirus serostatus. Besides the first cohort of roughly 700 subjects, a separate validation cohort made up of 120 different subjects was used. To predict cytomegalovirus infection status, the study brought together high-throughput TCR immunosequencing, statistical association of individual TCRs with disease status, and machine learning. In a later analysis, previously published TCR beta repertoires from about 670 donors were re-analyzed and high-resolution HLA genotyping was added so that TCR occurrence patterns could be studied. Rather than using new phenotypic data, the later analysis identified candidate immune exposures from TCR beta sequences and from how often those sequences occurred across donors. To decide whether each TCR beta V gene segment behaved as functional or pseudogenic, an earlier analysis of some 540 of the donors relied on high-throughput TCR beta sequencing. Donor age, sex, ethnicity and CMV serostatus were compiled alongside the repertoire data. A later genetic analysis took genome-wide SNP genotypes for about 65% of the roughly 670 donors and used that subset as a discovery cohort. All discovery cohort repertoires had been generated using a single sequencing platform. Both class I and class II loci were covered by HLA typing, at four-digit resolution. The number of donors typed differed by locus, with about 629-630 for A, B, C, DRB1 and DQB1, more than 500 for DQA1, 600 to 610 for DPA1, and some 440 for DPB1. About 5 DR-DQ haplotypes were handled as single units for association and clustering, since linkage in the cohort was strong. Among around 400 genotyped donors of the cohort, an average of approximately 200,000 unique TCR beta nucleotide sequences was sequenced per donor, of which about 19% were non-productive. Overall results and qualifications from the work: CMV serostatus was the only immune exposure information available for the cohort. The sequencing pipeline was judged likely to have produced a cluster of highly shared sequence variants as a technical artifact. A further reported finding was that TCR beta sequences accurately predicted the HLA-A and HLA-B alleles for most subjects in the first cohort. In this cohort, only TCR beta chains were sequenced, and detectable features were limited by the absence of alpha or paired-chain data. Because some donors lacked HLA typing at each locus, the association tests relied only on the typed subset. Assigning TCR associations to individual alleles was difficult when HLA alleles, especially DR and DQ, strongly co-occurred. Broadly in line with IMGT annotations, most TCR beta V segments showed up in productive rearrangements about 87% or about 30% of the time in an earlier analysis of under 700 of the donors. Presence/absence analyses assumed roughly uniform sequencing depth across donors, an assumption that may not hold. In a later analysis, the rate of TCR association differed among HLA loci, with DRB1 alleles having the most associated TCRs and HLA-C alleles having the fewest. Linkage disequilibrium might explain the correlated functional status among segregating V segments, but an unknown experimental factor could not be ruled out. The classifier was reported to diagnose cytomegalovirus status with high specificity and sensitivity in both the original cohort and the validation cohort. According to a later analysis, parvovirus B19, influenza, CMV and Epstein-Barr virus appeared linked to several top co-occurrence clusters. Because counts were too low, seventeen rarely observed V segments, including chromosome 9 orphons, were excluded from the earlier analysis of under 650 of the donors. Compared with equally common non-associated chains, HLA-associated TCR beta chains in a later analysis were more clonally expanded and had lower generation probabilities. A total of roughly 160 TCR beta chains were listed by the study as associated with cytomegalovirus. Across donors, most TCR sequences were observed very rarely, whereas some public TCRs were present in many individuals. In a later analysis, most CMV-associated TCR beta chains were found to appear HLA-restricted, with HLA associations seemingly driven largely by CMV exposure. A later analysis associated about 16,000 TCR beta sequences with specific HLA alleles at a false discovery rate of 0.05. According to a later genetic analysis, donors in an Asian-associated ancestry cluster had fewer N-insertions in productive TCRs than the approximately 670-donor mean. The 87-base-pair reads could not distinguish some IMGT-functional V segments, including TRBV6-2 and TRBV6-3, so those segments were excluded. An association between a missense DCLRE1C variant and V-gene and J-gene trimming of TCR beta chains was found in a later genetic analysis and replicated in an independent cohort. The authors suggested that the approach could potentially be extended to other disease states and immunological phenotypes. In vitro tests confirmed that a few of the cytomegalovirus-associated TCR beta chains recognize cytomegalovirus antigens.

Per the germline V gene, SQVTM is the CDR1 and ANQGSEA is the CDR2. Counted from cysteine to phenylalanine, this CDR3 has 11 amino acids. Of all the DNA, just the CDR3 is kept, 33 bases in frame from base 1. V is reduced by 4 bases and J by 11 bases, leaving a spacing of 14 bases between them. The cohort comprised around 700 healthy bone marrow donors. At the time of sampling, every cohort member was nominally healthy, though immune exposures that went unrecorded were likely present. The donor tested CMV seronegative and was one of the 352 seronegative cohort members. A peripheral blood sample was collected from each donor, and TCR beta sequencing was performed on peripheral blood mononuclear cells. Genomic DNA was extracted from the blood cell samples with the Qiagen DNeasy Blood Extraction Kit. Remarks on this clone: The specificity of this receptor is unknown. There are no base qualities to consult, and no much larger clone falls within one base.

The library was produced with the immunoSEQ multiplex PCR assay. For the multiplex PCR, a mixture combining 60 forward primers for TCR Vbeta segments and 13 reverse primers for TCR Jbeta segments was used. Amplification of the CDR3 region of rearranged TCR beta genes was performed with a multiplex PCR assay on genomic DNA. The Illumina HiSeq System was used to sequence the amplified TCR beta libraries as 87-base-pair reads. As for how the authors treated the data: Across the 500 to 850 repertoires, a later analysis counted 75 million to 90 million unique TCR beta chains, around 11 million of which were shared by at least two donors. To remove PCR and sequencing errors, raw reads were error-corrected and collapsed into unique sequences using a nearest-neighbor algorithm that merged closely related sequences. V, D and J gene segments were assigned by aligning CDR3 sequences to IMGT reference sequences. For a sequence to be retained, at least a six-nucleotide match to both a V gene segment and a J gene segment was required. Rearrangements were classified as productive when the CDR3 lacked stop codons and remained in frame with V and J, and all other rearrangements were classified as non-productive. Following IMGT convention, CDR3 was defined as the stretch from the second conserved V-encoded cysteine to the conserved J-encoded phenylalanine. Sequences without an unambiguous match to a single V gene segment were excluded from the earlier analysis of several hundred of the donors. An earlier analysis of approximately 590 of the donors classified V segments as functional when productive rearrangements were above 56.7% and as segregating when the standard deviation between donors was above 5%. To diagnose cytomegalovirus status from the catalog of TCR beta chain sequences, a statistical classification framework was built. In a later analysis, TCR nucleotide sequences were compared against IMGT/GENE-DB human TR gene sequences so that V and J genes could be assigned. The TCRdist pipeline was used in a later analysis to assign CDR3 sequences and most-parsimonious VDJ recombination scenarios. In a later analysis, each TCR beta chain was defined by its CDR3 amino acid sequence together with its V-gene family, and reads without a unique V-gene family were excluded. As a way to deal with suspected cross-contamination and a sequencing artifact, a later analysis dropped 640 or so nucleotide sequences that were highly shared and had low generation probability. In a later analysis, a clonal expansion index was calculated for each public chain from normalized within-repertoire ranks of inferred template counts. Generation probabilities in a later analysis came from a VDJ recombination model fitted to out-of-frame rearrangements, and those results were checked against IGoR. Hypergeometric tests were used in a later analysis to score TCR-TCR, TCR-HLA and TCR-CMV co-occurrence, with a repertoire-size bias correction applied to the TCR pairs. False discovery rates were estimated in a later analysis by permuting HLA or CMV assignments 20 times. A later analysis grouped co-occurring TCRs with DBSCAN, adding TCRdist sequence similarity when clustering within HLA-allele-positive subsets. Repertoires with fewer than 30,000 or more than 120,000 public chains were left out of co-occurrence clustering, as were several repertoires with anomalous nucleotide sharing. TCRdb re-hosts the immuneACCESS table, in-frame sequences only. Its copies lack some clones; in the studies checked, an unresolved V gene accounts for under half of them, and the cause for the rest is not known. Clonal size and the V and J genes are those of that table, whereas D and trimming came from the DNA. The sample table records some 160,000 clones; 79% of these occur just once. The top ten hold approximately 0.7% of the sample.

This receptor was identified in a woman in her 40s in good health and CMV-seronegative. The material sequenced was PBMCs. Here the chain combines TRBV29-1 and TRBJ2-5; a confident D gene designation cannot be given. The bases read TGCAGCGTTGCAATCCCTGGAGAGCAGTACTTC. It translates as CSVAIPGEQYF.